The 9 T cell receptor beta chains reported below all come from one sample, sequenced in a study of T cells in Graves' hyperthyroidism and ophthalmopathy. Amplification of TCR beta CDR3 regions was performed using RNA transcripts as template. Researchers ran a first-round RT-PCR on the TCR CDR3 using the HTBI primer set. TCRdb independently ran MiXCR on the multiplex PCR reads; one entry per CDR3 protein. Seen here are some 460,000 distinct CDR3 sequences, 15% to 19% observed once, and the top ten hold 7.5% to 9%. Sequences were obtained from blood. The receptors here all came from a young woman with Graves' hyperthyroidism.

Concerning this clonotype itself: This sequence may be a read error, since a much larger clone differs from it by one base. The V gene is TRBV20-1, the J gene TRBJ2-7; 10 nucleotides match TRBD2. Trimming at V came to 4 bases and at J to 1 base, leaving 10 bases not matched to a gene. Germline CDR1 is DFQATT and CDR2 is SNEGSKA (reference sequence). This CDR3 spans 16 amino acids. The CDR3 protein is CSATGTSATPSYEQYF. In DNA form, the CDR3 reads TGCAGTGCTACCGGGACTAGCGCGACGCCTTCCTACGAGCAGTACTTC.

This clonotype was observed a few times. The J gene is TRBJ2-3, the V gene TRBV6-1, with D possibly matching TRBD2 (6 bases). CDR3 length: 14 residues. Trimming took 6 bases from V and 4 from J, leaving 14 bases between them. In germline, CDR1 is MNHNS, CDR2 SASEGT. CDR3 loop: CASRAGSGPDTQYF. The CDR3 DNA sequence: TGTGCCAGCAGGGCCGGGAGTGGCCCAGATACGCAGTATTTT.

The sample holds many counts of this clonotype. This chain links TRBV5-1 with TRBJ2-1; 12 bases align to TRBD2. The J segment lost 11 bases and the V segment lost 3 bases, leaving 9 bases of the junction unmatched. Germline V lookup: CDR1 SGHRS, CDR2 YFSETQ. The length of the CDR3 is 15 residues. CDR3 region: CASSYSPSGGAKQFF. The DNA of the CDR3 is TGCGCCAGCAGCTACTCCCCTAGCGGGGGGGCCAAGCAGTTCTTC.

At least ten counts were recorded for this clonotype. This chain uses TRBV12-3 or TRBV12-4 with TRBJ2-3; 10 nucleotides match TRBD2. Trimming removed 6 bases from V and 0 bases from J; junction bases left unmatched: 9. The CDR3 length is 17 residues. This CDR3 reads CASSGWRTSGSTDTQYF. CDR3 in DNA: TGTGCCAGCAGCGGTTGGAGGACTAGCGGCAGCACAGATACGCAGTATTTT.

This clonotype was recorded at least ten times. The CDR3 DNA sequence: TGTGCCAGTAGTTGGCGACTAGCTATGCAGCAGTTCTTC. Amino acid sequence: CASSWRLAMQQFF. This rearrangement joins TRBV19 to TRBJ2-1; the match to TRBD2 covers 7 bases. V lost 5 bases to trimming and J lost 11 bases; unmatched junction nucleotides: 9. Germline values: CDR1 LNHDA, CDR2 SQIVND (reference sequence). The CDR3 consists of 13 residues.

Notes on this clonotype: Since a much larger clone is just one base distant, this may be a read error. This chain connects TRBV12-3 or TRBV12-4 to TRBJ2-7; D remains unclear. The J call is doubtful: the DNA matches TRBJ2-1 better. The CDR3 runs to 15 residues. Here the CDR3 DNA reads TGTGCCAGCAGTTTAGCAGAGACACCAAACTACGAGCAGTTCTTC. Amino acids: CASSLAETPNYEQFF.

V gene TRBV5-1 combines with J gene TRBJ2-3, with unresolved D. Trimming took off 3 bases at V and 0 bases at J, with 11 bases between the two ends. The CDR3 length is 15 residues. Looked up from germline, CDR1 is SGHRS and CDR2 is YFSETQ. CDR3 in amino acids: CASSSRPASTDTQYF. The CDR3 DNA follows: TGCGCCAGCAGCTCCCGGCCGGCTAGCACAGATACGCAGTATTTT.

This clonotype has at least ten counts. The V and J genes are TRBV18 and TRBJ2-7; 11 nucleotides agree with TRBD2. Trimming took 5 bases from V and 2 from J; bases not matched to a gene: 2. Germline CDR1 KGHSH, CDR2 LQKENI. This CDR3 is 14 amino acids long. The CDR3 spells CASSETSGTYEQYF. Written as DNA, the CDR3 is TGTGCCAGCTCAGAGACTAGCGGGACCTACGAGCAGTACTTC.

The sample holds a few counts of this clonotype. The genes are TRBV3-1 and TRBJ1-2; perhaps TRBD1 as D (5 bases). In germline, CDR1 is LGHDT, CDR2 YNNKEL (reference sequence). The CDR3 has 16 amino acids. With 1 base removed from V and 4 bases from J, the gap between germline ends came to 16 bases. Here the CDR3 reads CASSQVRRGDTYGYTF. CDR3 coding DNA: TGTGCCAGCAGCCAAGTCAGAAGGGGAGATACCTATGGCTACACCTTC. The whole variable domain, filled in from reference TRBV3-1 and TRBJ1-2, reads DTAVSQTPKYLVTQMGNDKSIKCEQNLGHDTMYWYKQDSKKFLKIMFSYNNKELIINETVPNRFSPKSPDKAHLNLHINSLELGDSAVYFCASSQVRRGDTYGYTFGSGTRLTVV.